The 25 T cell receptor beta chains listed next were all sequenced from one sample in a study of cytomegalovirus exposure and HLA in healthy donors. With 60 Vbeta and 13 Jbeta primers, the PCR was carried out. Generated by immunoSEQ multiplex PCR, the TCRdb table keeps only in-frame clones and is missing some. The sample gives about 130,000 clones, about 84% of which show up once; roughly 1.2% is in the top ten. The sample comprised PBMCs. These TCRs come from a boy between 10 and 17 years old in good health and CMV-seronegative.

V usage is TRBV18 and J usage is TRBJ2-1; D is uncertain. This CDR3 is built from 15 residues. V lost 0 bases and J 0 bases, leaving 6 bases between the germline ends. Looked up from germline, CDR1 is KGHSH and CDR2 is LQKENI. CDR3 in amino acids: CASSPPILSYNEQFF. CDR3 sequence (DNA): TGTGCCAGCTCACCACCCATACTCTCCTACAATGAGCAGTTCTTC.

This chain connects TRBV30 to TRBJ1-4, with a weak D call TRBD1 (5 bases). Looked up from germline, CDR1 is GTSNPN and CDR2 is SVGIG (reference sequence). The CDR3 is made up of 12 amino acids. Between the trimmed V and J ends, which lost 2 bases and 7 bases, there was a span of 8 bases. The CDR3 loop reads CAWSRGSEKLFF. The CDR3, as DNA: TGTGCCTGGAGTAGGGGAAGTGAAAAACTGTTTTTT. The variable domain in full, completed from reference TRBV30 and TRBJ1-4, reads SQTIHQWPATLVQPVGSPLSLECTVEGTSNPNLYWYRQAAGRGLQLLFYSVGIGQISSEVPQNLSASRPQDRQFILSSKKLLLSDSGFYLCAWSRGSEKLFFGSGTQLSVL.

This rearrangement joins TRBV4-1 to TRBJ2-3; 7 nucleotides match TRBD2. The CDR3 runs to 20 residues. V gave up 0 bases and J gave up 4 bases; unmatched junction bases: 19. Germline V gene data show CDR1 as MGHRA and CDR2 as YSYEKL. In DNA, the CDR3 is TGCGCCAGCAGCCAAGAGGGGCCCGTTGGGGCGGGAGAAACCCCAGATACGCAGTATTTT. Translation: CASSQEGPVGAGETPDTQYF.

V usage is TRBV5-6 and J usage is TRBJ1-2; D gene unclear. The germline V gene encodes CDR1 SGHDT and CDR2 YYEEEE. V was trimmed by 0 bases and J by 5 bases, leaving 14 bases between them. This CDR3 contains 15 residues. The DNA for the CDR3 is TGTGCCAGCAGCTTGGTGGCGGAAACGAGGTATGGCTACACCTTC. Its translation is CASSLVAETRYGYTF.

This clone appeared once. The J gene is TRBJ2-1, the V gene TRBV11-2; D call uncertain. V was pared by 4 bases and J by 8 bases, with 9 bases between. Germline loops: CDR1 SGHAT, CDR2 FQNNGV. CDR3 length: 12 residues. CDR3 region: CASSSLGDEQFF. CDR3 DNA: TGTGCCAGCAGCTCCCTGGGCGATGAGCAGTTCTTC. The whole variable domain, filled in from reference TRBV11-2 and TRBJ2-1, reads EAGVAQSPRYKIIEKRQSVAFWCNPISGHATLYWYQQILGQGPKLLIQFQNNGVVDDSQLPKDRFSAERLKGVDSTLKIQPAKLEDSAVYLCASSSLGDEQFFGPGTRLTVL.

The J gene is TRBJ2-1, the V gene TRBV27; D gene uncertain. Germline-derived CDR1 and CDR2 are MNHEY and SMNVEV (reference sequence). V was pared by 6 bases and J by 0 bases, with 9 bases between. This CDR3 is 14 amino acids long. The CDR3: CASRLLSSYNEQFF. CDR3 coding DNA: TGTGCCAGCAGACTCCTTAGCTCCTACAATGAGCAGTTCTTC.

The chain recombines TRBV6-5 with TRBJ1-2; tentatively, D is TRBD1 (5 bases). Germline CDR1 reads MNHEY; CDR2 reads SVGAGI. This CDR3 is 15 amino acids long. V lost 6 bases and J 3 bases, leaving 17 bases between the germline ends. CDR3 sequence reads: CASRPLGAGDYGYTF. For the CDR3, the DNA is TGTGCCAGCAGACCCCTTGGGGCAGGAGACTATGGCTACACCTTC.

J is TRBJ1-5 and V is TRBV10-3, with D possibly matching TRBD1 (5 bases). This CDR3 is 14 amino acids long. Germline CDR1 ENHRY, CDR2 SYGVKD. The germline V and J ends were trimmed by 6 bases and 3 bases, with 12 bases remaining between them. This CDR3 reads CAIRPDSSNQPQHF. CDR3 in DNA: TGTGCCATCAGACCCGACAGTTCCAATCAGCCCCAGCATTTT.

V is TRBV7-9 and J is TRBJ2-1; TRBD2 might be the D (5 bases). The V gene's germline CDR1 is SEHNR and CDR2 FQNEAQ (reference sequence). CDR3 length equals 14 residues. V dropped 3 bases and J dropped 7 bases, with 13 bases sitting between them. The CDR3 reads CASSFLAGRNEQFF. The CDR3 DNA is TGTGCCAGCAGCTTCCTAGCAGGTAGGAATGAGCAGTTCTTC.

The rearrangement joins TRBV4-1 to TRBJ2-2, with TRBD2 matching over 14 bases. CDR1 is MGHRA, CDR2 YSYEKL, per germline. The CDR3 spans 17 residues. Trimming cost V 1 base and J 6 bases; bases outside gene matches: 4. The CDR3 spells CASSQVRLAGGAGELFF. In nucleotides, the CDR3 is TGCGCCAGCAGCCAAGTCAGACTAGCGGGAGGGGCCGGGGAGCTGTTTTTT.

In this sample, this clone turned up a few times. CDR3 protein: CASSLRQVANYGYTF. The CDR3 DNA follows: TGTGCCAGCAGCTTGCGACAGGTTGCTAACTATGGCTACACCTTC. The chain carries TRBV5-6 and TRBJ1-2, with a weak D call TRBD1 (6 bases). V lost 1 base and J 0 bases, leaving 10 bases between the germline ends. CDR3 size: 15 residues. The germline V gene encodes CDR1 SGHDT and CDR2 YYEEEE.

The chain couples TRBV13 to TRBJ2-2, with 13 nucleotides matching TRBD2. Germline CDR1 reads PRHDT; CDR2 reads FYEKMQ (reference sequence). Losses at the gene ends were 4 bases for V and 3 bases for J; bases not matched to a gene: 2. The CDR3 is 16 amino acids. The CDR3 DNA sequence: TGTGCCAGCAGCTCTGGACTAGCGGGGGACACCGGGGAGCTGTTTTTT. It yields the protein CASSSGLAGDTGELFF.

The chain uses TRBV30 and TRBJ2-3; no clear D. This CDR3 has 12 amino acids. Trimming removed 4 bases from V and 2 bases from J, with 7 bases in between. Per the germline V gene, CDR1 is GTSNPN and CDR2 is SVGIG (reference sequence). The CDR3 nucleotides are TGTGCCTGGAATGAGGTCACAGATACGCAGTATTTT. Translating gives CAWNEVTDTQYF.

The rearrangement joins TRBV4-2 to TRBJ2-1; TRBD2 aligns across 13 bases. V shed 1 base, J shed 5 bases, and the junction held 5 bases outside the gene matches. The CDR3 loop spans 17 amino acids. From germline, CDR1 is LGHNA and CDR2 YNFKEQ. The CDR3 region is CASSQVGTSGINNEQFF. CDR3 bases: TGTGCCAGCAGCCAAGTAGGGACTAGCGGGATCAACAATGAGCAGTTCTTC.

This chain uses TRBV6-5 with TRBJ1-2, with 7 positions matching TRBD1. The CDR3 is 13 residues long. With V trimmed by 5 bases and J by 3 bases, 3 bases remained unmatched. Per the germline V gene, CDR1 is MNHEY and CDR2 is SVGAGI. CDR3 coding DNA: TGTGCCAGCAGTGGAGACAGGGACTATGGCTACACCTTC. Translating it yields CASSGDRDYGYTF.

V gene TRBV30 combines with J gene TRBJ2-3; TRBD2 agrees at 8 bases. Unmatched junction bases numbered 7, after V lost 8 bases and J lost 3 bases. Per germline, CDR1 GTSNPN and CDR2 SVGIG (reference sequence). This CDR3 is 13 amino acids long. For the CDR3, the DNA is TGTGCCGGAGCGGGAGAGGGGACAGATACGCAGTATTTT. Translated, it gives CAGAGEGTDTQYF.

The chain links TRBV7-3 to TRBJ2-3; 10 bases match TRBD2. Germline loops: CDR1 SGHTA, CDR2 FQGTGA. This CDR3 region has 15 residues. With 5 bases clipped from V and 3 bases from J, the junction kept 5 bases outside the gene matches. The CDR3 protein is CASSRAGLATDTQYF. The CDR3 DNA reads as TGTGCCAGCAGCCGGGCGGGACTAGCGACAGATACGCAGTATTTT.

The V gene is TRBV6-1, the J gene TRBJ1-2, with TRBD1 as a possible D gene (6 bases). CDR1 and CDR2 (germline): MNHNS, SASEGT. Trimming left V 8 bases short and J 4 bases short, with 17 bases between. This CDR3 has 14 residues. The CDR3 nucleotides read TGTGCCAGCGGGGGGGCTCTCTCCCCCTATGGCTACACCTTC. Translation: CASGGALSPYGYTF.

In DNA form, the CDR3 reads TGCGCCAGCAGCTTGGGCGGAGCCACCTACGAGCAGTACTTC. Its protein product is CASSLGGATYEQYF. This chain joins TRBV5-1 and TRBJ2-7; D gene ambiguous. Germline V gene lookup returns CDR1 SGHRS and CDR2 YFSETQ. Trimming left V 0 bases short and J 2 bases short, with 9 bases between. The CDR3 is made up of 14 amino acids.

V usage is TRBV5-4 and J usage is TRBJ1-1; weak D call: TRBD1 (5 bases). The CDR3 runs 14 residues. Trimming left V 0 bases short and J 4 bases short, with 10 bases between. Germline V CDR1 and CDR2: SGHNT, YYREEE (reference sequence). CDR3 amino acids: CASSLDGGSTEAFF. The DNA of the CDR3 is TGTGCCAGCAGCTTGGATGGGGGGAGCACTGAAGCTTTCTTT.

This clone was recorded a few times. The rearrangement links TRBV30 to TRBJ2-6; D remains unclear. V dropped 0 bases and J dropped 0 bases, with 6 bases sitting between them. This CDR3 is 15 amino acids long. Germline V gene sequence: CDR1 GTSNPN, CDR2 SVGIG (reference sequence). CDR3 coding DNA: TGTGCCTGGAGTGTCGGTATCTCTGGGGCCAACGTCCTGACTTTC. Translation gives CAWSVGISGANVLTF. Filled out from reference TRBV30 and TRBJ2-6, the complete variable domain reads SQTIHQWPATLVQPVGSPLSLECTVEGTSNPNLYWYRQAAGRGLQLLFYSVGIGQISSEVPQNLSASRPQDRQFILSSKKLLLSDSGFYLCAWSVGISGANVLTFGAGSRLTVL.

V usage is TRBV5-6 and J usage is TRBJ2-7, with D perhaps matching TRBD1 (5 bases). Trimming took 7 bases from V and 2 from J, leaving 19 bases between them. The CDR3 runs 15 residues. Germline V gene sequence: CDR1 SGHDT, CDR2 YYEEEE. The DNA for the CDR3 is TGTGCCAGCTCCATCGGGCAGGGTAACCCCTACGAGCAGTACTTC. Translating gives CASSIGQGNPYEQYF.

V and J are TRBV11-2 and TRBJ2-3; D gene unclear. The CDR3 covers 15 residues. Germline CDR1 is SGHAT and CDR2 is FQNNGV. V was shortened by 4 bases and J by 2 bases, with 13 bases between the two germline ends. CDR3 DNA sequence: TGTGCCAGCAGCTCATACTCTGTTGACACAGATACGCAGTATTTT. Translated, it gives CASSSYSVDTDTQYF.

This chain uses TRBV18 with TRBJ2-7; 9 bases align to TRBD1. The J segment lost 5 bases and the V segment lost 6 bases, leaving 11 bases of the junction unmatched. CDR3 length: 15 residues. In germline, CDR1 is KGHSH, CDR2 LQKENI. The CDR3 DNA reads as TGTGCCAGCTCCCCCACCGGGACAGGGACTGACGAGCAGTACTTC. Translated, it gives CASSPTGTGTDEQYF.

The V gene is TRBV6-1, the J gene TRBJ2-7; D perhaps matches TRBD2 (6 bases). This CDR3 contains 12 residues. V was trimmed by 2 bases and J by 6 bases, leaving 8 bases between them. Germline CDR1 and CDR2: MNHNS and SASEGT. In DNA, the CDR3 is TGTGCCAGCAGTGAACTGACTAGCGAGCAGTACTTC. Translating gives CASSELTSEQYF.